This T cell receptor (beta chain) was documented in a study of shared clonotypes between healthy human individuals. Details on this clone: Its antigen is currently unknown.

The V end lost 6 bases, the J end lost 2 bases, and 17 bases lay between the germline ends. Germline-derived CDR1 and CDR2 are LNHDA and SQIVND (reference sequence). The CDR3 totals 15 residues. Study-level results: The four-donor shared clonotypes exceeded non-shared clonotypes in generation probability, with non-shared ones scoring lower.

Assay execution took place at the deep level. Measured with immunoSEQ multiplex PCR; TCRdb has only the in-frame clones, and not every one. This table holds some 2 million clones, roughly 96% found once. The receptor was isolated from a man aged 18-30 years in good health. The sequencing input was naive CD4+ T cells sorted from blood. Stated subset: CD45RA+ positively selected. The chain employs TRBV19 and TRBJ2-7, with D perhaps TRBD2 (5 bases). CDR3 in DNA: TGTGCCAGTAGCAACCCCTTCTTCGGGACCTACGAGCAGTACTTC. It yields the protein CASSNPFFGTYEQYF.